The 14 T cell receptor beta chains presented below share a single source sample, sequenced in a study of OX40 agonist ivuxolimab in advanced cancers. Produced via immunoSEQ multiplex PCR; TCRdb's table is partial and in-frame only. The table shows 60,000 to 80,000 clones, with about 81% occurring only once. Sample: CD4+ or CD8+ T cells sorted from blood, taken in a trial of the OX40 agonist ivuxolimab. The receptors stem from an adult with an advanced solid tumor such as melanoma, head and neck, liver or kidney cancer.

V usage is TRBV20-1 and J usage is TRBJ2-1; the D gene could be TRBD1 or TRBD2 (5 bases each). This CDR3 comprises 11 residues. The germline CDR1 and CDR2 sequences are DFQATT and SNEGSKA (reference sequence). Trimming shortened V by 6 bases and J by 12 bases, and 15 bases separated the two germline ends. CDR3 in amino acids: CSAGPEGLQFF. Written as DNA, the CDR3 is TGCAGTGCGGGACCCGAGGGTTTGCAGTTCTTC.

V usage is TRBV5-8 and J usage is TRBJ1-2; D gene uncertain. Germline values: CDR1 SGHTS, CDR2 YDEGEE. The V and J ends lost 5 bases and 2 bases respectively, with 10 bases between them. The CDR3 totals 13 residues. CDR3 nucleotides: TGTGCCAGCAGTCGCGAACAGAACTATGGCTACACCTTC. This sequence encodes CASSREQNYGYTF.

The CDR3 DNA sequence: TGCGCCAGCAGAAATTTCGGCGGTAGCGGGAGCACAGATACGCAGTATTTT. Its protein is CASRNFGGSGSTDTQYF. This chain uses TRBV5-1 with TRBJ2-3, with 7 bases matching TRBD2. Germline V gives CDR1 SGHRS, CDR2 YFSETQ. The CDR3 covers 17 residues. V lost 5 bases to trimming and J lost 0 bases; unmatched junction nucleotides: 12.

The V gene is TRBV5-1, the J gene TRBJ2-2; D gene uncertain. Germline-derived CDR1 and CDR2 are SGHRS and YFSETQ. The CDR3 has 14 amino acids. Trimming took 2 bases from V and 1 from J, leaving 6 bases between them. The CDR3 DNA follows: TGCGCCAGCAGCTTTCGCGGGAACACCGGGGAGCTGTTTTTT. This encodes CASSFRGNTGELFF.

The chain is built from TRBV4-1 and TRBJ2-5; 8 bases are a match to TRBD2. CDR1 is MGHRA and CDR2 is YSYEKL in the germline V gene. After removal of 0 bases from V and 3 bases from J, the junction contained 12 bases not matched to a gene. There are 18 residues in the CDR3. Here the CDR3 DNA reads TGCGCCAGCAGCCAAGATGGAGTAGCGGGACGTCCCGAAGAGACCCAGTACTTC. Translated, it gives CASSQDGVAGRPEETQYF.

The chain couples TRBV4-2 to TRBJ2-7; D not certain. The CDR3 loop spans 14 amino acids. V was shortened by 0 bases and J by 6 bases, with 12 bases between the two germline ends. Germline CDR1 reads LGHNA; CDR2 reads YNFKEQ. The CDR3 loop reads CASSQDYTALEQYF. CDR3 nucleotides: TGTGCCAGCAGCCAAGATTATACAGCCCTCGAGCAGTACTTC.

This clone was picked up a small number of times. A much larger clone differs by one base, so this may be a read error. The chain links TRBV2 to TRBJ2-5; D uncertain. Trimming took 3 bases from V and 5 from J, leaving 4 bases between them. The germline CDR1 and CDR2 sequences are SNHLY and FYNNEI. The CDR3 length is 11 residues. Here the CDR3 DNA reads TGTGCCAGCAGTGAGTGGGAGACCCAGTACTTC. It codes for CASSEWETQYF.

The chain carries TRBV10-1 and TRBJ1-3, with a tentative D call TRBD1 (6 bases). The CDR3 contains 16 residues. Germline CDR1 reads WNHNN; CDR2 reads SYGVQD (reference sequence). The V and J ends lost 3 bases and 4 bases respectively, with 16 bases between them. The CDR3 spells CASSDNRESGGNTIYF. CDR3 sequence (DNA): TGCGCCAGCAGTGACAACAGGGAGTCGGGCGGAAACACCATATATTTT.

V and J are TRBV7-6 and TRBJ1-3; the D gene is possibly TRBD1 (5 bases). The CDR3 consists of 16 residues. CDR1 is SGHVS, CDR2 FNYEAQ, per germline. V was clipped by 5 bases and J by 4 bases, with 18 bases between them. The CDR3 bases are TGTGCCAGCAGCATGCCTCAGGGAGGAAGGGGAAACACCATATATTTT. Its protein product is CASSMPQGGRGNTIYF.

The DNA of the CDR3 is TGCGCCAGCAGCTCGGGACTAGCGGACACAGATACGCAGTATTTT. Translating gives CASSSGLADTDTQYF. The J gene is TRBJ2-3, the V gene TRBV5-1, with 11 bases aligning to TRBD2. This CDR3 is built from 15 residues. Trimming cost V 3 bases and J 2 bases; bases outside gene matches: 2. The V gene's germline CDR1 is SGHRS and CDR2 YFSETQ.

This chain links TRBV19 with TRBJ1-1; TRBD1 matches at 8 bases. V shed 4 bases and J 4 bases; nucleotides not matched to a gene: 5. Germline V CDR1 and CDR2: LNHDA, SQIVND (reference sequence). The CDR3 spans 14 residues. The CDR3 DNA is TGTGCCAGTAGTAACCAGGGGGCCAGCACTGAAGCTTTCTTT. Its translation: CASSNQGASTEAFF.

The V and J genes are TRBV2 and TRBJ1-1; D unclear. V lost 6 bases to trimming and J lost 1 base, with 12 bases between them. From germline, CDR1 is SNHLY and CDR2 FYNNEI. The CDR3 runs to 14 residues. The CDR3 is CASSREATNTEAFF. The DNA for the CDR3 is TGTGCCAGCAGCCGGGAAGCCACGAACACTGAAGCTTTCTTT.

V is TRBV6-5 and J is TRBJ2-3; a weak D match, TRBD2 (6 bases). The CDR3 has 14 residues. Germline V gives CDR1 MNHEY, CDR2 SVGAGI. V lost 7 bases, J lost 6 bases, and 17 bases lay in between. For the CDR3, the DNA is TGTGCCAGCACTCCTGGGGGGTTTGGTGATACGCAGTATTTT. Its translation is CASTPGGFGDTQYF.

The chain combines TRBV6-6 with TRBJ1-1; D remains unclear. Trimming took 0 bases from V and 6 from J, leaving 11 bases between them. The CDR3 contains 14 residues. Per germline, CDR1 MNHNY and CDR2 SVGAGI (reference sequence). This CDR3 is CASSYSLGFAEAFF. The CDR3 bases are TGTGCCAGCAGTTACTCGCTTGGTTTTGCTGAAGCTTTCTTT.